These T cell receptor beta chains were read from a single sample in a study of early T cells in non-severe SARS-CoV-2 infection. Each CDR3 protein is one row after TCRdb ran MiXCR on the 5' RACE reads. The profile shows about 110,000 distinct CDR3 sequences, around an eighth of them singletons. Sequencing was performed on whole blood, taken at baseline. The source of these receptors is an adult who was a healthcare worker with PCR-confirmed SARS-CoV-2 infection or an uninfected control (not recorded which). Both conserved end residues are part of each CDR3.

j_call v_call cdr3_aa
TRBJ1-4 TRBV7-9 CASSLTTGEKLFF
TRBJ1-2 TRBV20-1 CSAEGRIANYGYTF
TRBJ1-1 TRBV4-2 CASRYQDRDTEAFF
TRBJ2-4 TRBV19 CASSITSGTDIQYF
TRBJ1-5 TRBV5-6 CASSAQGNQPQHF
TRBJ2-1 TRBV7-2 CASSLLGHEQFF
TRBJ1-1 TRBV7-9 CASRDSVGNTEAFF
TRBJ2-2 TRBV20-1 CSARTSGNTGELFF
TRBJ1-1 TRBV7-9 CASSPPPNTEAFF
TRBJ2-1 TRBV29-1 CSGTLYNEQFF
TRBJ1-2 TRBV6-6 CASIHGLRNYGYTF
TRBJ2-5 TRBV10-3 CAISEVETQYF
TRBJ2-6 TRBV27 CASNPRGLGANVLTF
TRBJ1-5 TRBV20-1 CSARTLGHQPQHF
TRBJ2-1 TRBV5-1 CASSRELAGGNEQFF
TRBJ1-1 TRBV11-2 CASGRGNTEAFF
TRBJ1-1 TRBV12-5 CASGPTTRNTEAFF
TRBJ1-1 TRBV6-6 CASSKGDRAGTEAFF
TRBJ2-2 TRBV6-5 CASSYQILAGGYTGELFF
TRBJ2-7 TRBV4-2 CASSQGAGVGYEQYF
TRBJ1-1 TRBV6-1 CASSISGTEAFF
TRBJ1-1 TRBV7-3 CASSSQPKTGNTEAFF
TRBJ1-2 TRBV29-1 CSVEDTGKGYTF
TRBJ2-5 TRBV5-6 CATQAGGQETQYF
TRBJ2-7 TRBV19 CASSIGAISYEQYF
TRBJ2-7 TRBV11-1 CASSRQELATFEQYF
TRBJ1-1 TRBV7-8 CASSSGLAGGTEAFF
TRBJ2-1 TRBV12-3/TRBV12-4 CASSLGTWEFRSYNEQFF
TRBJ1-1 TRBV2 CASEGARGTEAFF
TRBJ1-1 TRBV28 CASSLLTGMWTEAFF
TRBJ2-4 TRBV20-1 CSVGRGKDGTKNIQYF
TRBJ1-1 TRBV5-4 CASSLRGSRIEAFF
TRBJ2-3 TRBV24-1 CATSDRVTASTQYF
TRBJ1-1 TRBV24-1 CATSDSQKGLNTEAFF
TRBJ1-2 TRBV5-1 CASSRDRGFYGYTF
TRBJ1-1 TRBV19 CAARTGDVNTEAFF
TRBJ2-2 TRBV18 CASSPTSGNTGELFF
TRBJ1-4 TRBV20-1 CSARDPSTGGHGEKLFF
TRBJ2-6 TRBV29-1 CSVPNLPGNSGANVLTF
TRBJ2-7 TRBV3-1 CASSQVPGRNEQYF
TRBJ2-7 TRBV28 CASSFPDRYEQYF
TRBJ1-2 TRBV5-5 CASSQQGGDGYTF
TRBJ2-1 TRBV4-1 CASSQEPPGNNEQFF
TRBJ1-5 TRBV9 CASSPGTGGQPQHF
TRBJ1-4 TRBV7-2 CASSRERRNEKLFF
TRBJ2-2 TRBV4-2 CASSQSYAGENGELFF
TRBJ1-1 TRBV6-6 CASSLLQGRTEAFF
TRBJ1-1 TRBV29-1 CSVGGVLSLTEAFF
TRBJ1-2 TRBV5-1 CASSPHGSYDNGYTF
TRBJ1-1 TRBV5-1 CASSPSTENTEAFF
TRBJ2-1 TRBV7-9 CASSDRALIDNEQFF